This is a list of T cell receptor beta chains from one sample in a study of T cells in Graves' hyperthyroidism and ophthalmopathy. TCRdb itself ran the multiplex PCR reads through MiXCR, one entry per CDR3 protein. The repertoire consists of about 640,000 distinct CDR3 sequences, with roughly 46% occurring once and the leading ten covering roughly 7.2%. Sequences were obtained from peripheral blood or thyroid tissue (not recorded which). Receptor source: an adult man with Graves' disease, either hyperthyroidism or ophthalmopathy (not recorded which). Both conserved end residues are part of each CDR3. A D gene is named only where the DNA matches it firmly. Clone sizes are given selectively: once, few, many, or a class where the clone is expanded.

cdr3_nt | cdr3_aa | d_call | clone_size | cdr3_length | j_call | v_call
TGTGCCAGCAGCTTAAGGACAGGGAATCCTAATGAAAAACTGTTTTTT | CASSLRTGNPNEKLFF | TRBD1 | . | 16 | TRBJ1-4 | TRBV7-8
TGTGCCAGCAGTTTGGGGGGGTTCACCATATATTTT | CASSLGGFTIYF | . | . | 12 | TRBJ1-3 | TRBV12-3/TRBV12-4
TGTGCCAGCAGTGAATTCGGGACAGGGACTAATGAAAAACTGTTTTTT | CASSEFGTGTNEKLFF | TRBD1 | . | 16 | TRBJ1-4 | TRBV25-1
TGCGCCAGCAGCTTCTTTCAGGGTTCCTACGAGCAGTACTTC | CASSFFQGSYEQYF | . | few | 14 | TRBJ2-7 | TRBV5-1
TGTGCCAGCAGCTTCGGTATCGTGGGTAACTATGGCTACACCTTC | CASSFGIVGNYGYTF | . | few | 15 | TRBJ1-2 | TRBV7-9
TGTGCCAGCAGCTTAACGGGACAGGGGGCCGGGGCCAACGTCCTGACTTTC | CASSLTGQGAGANVLTF | TRBD1 | many | 17 | TRBJ2-6 | TRBV7-9
TGTGCCACCAGCAGGGCCCTTAATGAAAACACCATATATTTT | CATSRALNENTIYF | . | . | 14 | TRBJ1-3 | TRBV15
TGTGCCAGCAGCTGGGACAGGGAGGAAGCTTTCTTT | CASSWDREEAFF | TRBD1 | . | 12 | TRBJ1-1 | TRBV6-1
TGTGCCAGCAGTGCAGGACAGGGCGGGACACCTCTTGAAGCTTTCTTT | CASSAGQGGTPLEAFF | TRBD1 | once | 16 | TRBJ1-1 | TRBV6-1
TGCAGCGTTAAGGGTGGAAACACCATATATTTT | CSVKGGNTIYF | . | . | 11 | TRBJ1-3 | TRBV29-1
TGTGCCAGCAGTGTAGGACAGGGGGTGGGCAATCAGCCCCAGCATTTT | CASSVGQGVGNQPQHF | TRBD1 | . | 16 | TRBJ1-5 | TRBV2
TGTGCCAGCAGCCCCGGGACAGGTGAAGGCTACACCTTC | CASSPGTGEGYTF | TRBD1 | few | 13 | TRBJ1-2 | TRBV9
TGCAGCGCGAAGAGCGGCTACTCTGGAAACACCATATATTTT | CSAKSGYSGNTIYF | . | once | 14 | TRBJ1-3 | TRBV29-1
TGTGCCAGCAGCTTGGGAAGGAGACAGGGTCATTCACCCCTCCACTTT | CASSLGRRQGHSPLHF | TRBD1 | . | 16 | TRBJ1-6 | TRBV7-9
TGTGCCAGCAGCTTATCTGGGCCCCAAGAGACCCAGTACTTC | CASSLSGPQETQYF | . | many | 14 | TRBJ2-5 | TRBV7-8
TGTGCCAGCAGTCCGGGACAGGGGGATTTTCTCTATGGCTACACCTTC | CASSPGQGDFLYGYTF | TRBD1 | few | 16 | TRBJ1-2 | TRBV6-5
TGTGCCAGCGGTCGGACAGTGAACACTGAAGCTTTCTTT | CASGRTVNTEAFF | . | few | 13 | TRBJ1-1 | TRBV10-3
TGCAGTGCTAGTCGGTCTAGCGGGGGCAACTACGAGCAGTACTTC | CSASRSSGGNYEQYF | TRBD2 | many | 15 | TRBJ2-7 | TRBV20-1
TGTGCCAGCAGTTCTCAGAGATCTAATGAAAAACTGTTTTTT | CASSSQRSNEKLFF | . | . | 14 | TRBJ1-4 | TRBV11-2
TGCGCCAGCAGTGACGCACGGCAGGGCGGTTATAATTCACCCCTCCACTTT | CASSDARQGGYNSPLHF | . | many | 17 | TRBJ1-6 | TRBV10-2
TGCGCCAGCAGCTTGGATGGAGGGCCCCGCTACGAGCAGTACTTC | CASSLDGGPRYEQYF | . | many | 15 | TRBJ2-7 | TRBV5-1
TGTGCCAGCAGCGTAGCGGGGAGGTCACCCCTCCACTTT | CASSVAGRSPLHF | . | . | 13 | TRBJ1-6 | TRBV2
TGCGCCAGCAGCTTCTATTCGGGAGCGAACACCGGGGAGCTGTTTTTT | CASSFYSGANTGELFF | . | . | 16 | TRBJ2-2 | TRBV5-1
TGTGCCAGCAGCCCCAGGGTTAGCAACGAGCAGTACTTC | CASSPRVSNEQYF | . | many | 13 | TRBJ2-7 | TRBV2
TGCGCCAGCAGCTTGGTTGTCAGGGGGGCTGGAAACACCATATATTTT | CASSLVVRGAGNTIYF | TRBD1 | few | 16 | TRBJ1-3 | TRBV5-1
TGTGCCAGCAGCTTAATGAGGGGTGAGGGTAGCAATCAGCCCCAGCATTTT | CASSLMRGEGSNQPQHF | . | . | 17 | TRBJ1-5 | TRBV7-9
TGCAGCGTATTGAGGACCAACAATGAAAAACTGTTTTTT | CSVLRTNNEKLFF | . | many | 13 | TRBJ1-4 | TRBV29-1
TGTGCCACCAGCAGAGGGGACCGGGGACGCAATGAGCAGTTCTTC | CATSRGDRGRNEQFF | . | few | 15 | TRBJ2-1 | TRBV15
TGTGCCACCAGCTCGTCGAGACCAGGGTCTCTTGGCTACACCTTC | CATSSSRPGSLGYTF | . | . | 15 | TRBJ1-2 | TRBV15
TGCAGCGTTGAAGAGGGGCGGGGATCGAACACTGAAGCTTTCTTT | CSVEEGRGSNTEAFF | . | . | 15 | TRBJ1-1 | TRBV29-1